This record covers a single T cell receptor beta chain. The antigen this receptor binds is unknown. Base qualities are not provided; no much larger clone lies one nucleotide away. A cohort of about 27 patients with locally advanced or metastatic urothelial carcinoma, treated at Memorial Sloan Kettering on a trial protocol, was included. Peripheral blood mononuclear cells were collected from each patient pretreatment and during treatment, giving between 1 and 8 total time points per patient. The Qiagen DNeasy Blood extraction kit was used to purify genomic DNA from total PBMCs and from tumor samples. PBMCs were collected pretreatment and during treatment, and were isolated and stored as previously described. This entry comes from a study of PD-L1 blockade in urothelial cancer (dated by TCRdb to 2016 to 2017). The study in broad terms: Therapy was started at some point between 2014 and 2016 for all patients, and atezolizumab 1,200 mg was administered intravenously every 3 weeks. About 90% of the 29 patients were males with bladder-origin urothelial cancer, and about 60% of the 29 reported a prior smoking history. An ECOG performance status of 0 or 1 was recorded for the patients, and 0 to 3 prior chemotherapy regimens had been received by the patients. Blood samples were analyzed 3 weeks after the start of treatment (second dose) and 6 weeks after the start of treatment. Blood samples gave a median of approximately 150,000 T cells and tens of thousands of unique TCRs, with a median clonality of approximately 0.08. An exploratory multi-omic analysis was conducted of the somatic, immune and clinical correlates of response to PD-L1 blockade with atezolizumab in urothelial cancer. Pretreatment tumor samples, along with matched peripheral blood serially collected before and after atezolizumab treatment, were subjected to TCR sequencing. Durable clinical benefit meant progression-free survival longer than 6 months, and TCR features were also tested against progression-free and overall survival. In the same patients who had TCR sequencing, pretreatment tumors also underwent whole exome sequencing and RNA sequencing. Durable clinical benefit was achieved by nine patients and was not achieved by 20 patients. Over 28 patients had pretreatment blood TCR-seq, 24 had at least one posttreatment blood collection, and 24 had tumor TCR-seq. Study-level results and caveats: At 3 weeks after the start of treatment, tumor-associated TCR clones in peripheral blood had expanded more in patients with durable benefit (n of about 22, p = 0.022). A pretreatment peripheral blood TCR clonality below the median was linked to improved progression-free and overall survival. Because of the small sample size (n of about 30) and the many exploratory analyses performed, the results are intended to be regarded as hypothesis-generating.

Synthetic TCR analog templates were spiked into each PCR so that absolute template abundance could be estimated from read counts. Using the immunoSEQ assay, TCRbeta CDR3 regions were amplified from genomic DNA with bias-controlled V and J gene primers. Sequencing of rearranged TCRbeta segments was performed at approximately 20X coverage. The authors' analysis ran thus. Sequencing errors were corrected by clustering, and CDR3s were annotated against IMGT so that V, D and J genes could be assigned. Only productive TCRbeta rearrangements were used in downstream analyses, excluding out-of-frame or stop-codon sequences. Clonality was computed as one minus Shannon entropy normalized by the log of the number of unique productive sequences. Clones differing between time points or between blood and tumor were identified by Fisher's exact test with Benjamini-Hochberg correction at adjusted p below 0.01. The table comes from immuneACCESS by way of TCRdb, which keeps in-frame sequences with V and J called. Part of the clones is missing from these tables; in studies checked, under half for an unresolved V gene and the rest for unknown reasons. The V and J calls and clone size were taken over from that table, and D and trimming were inferred from the DNA. The table for this sample lists about 45,000 clones; approximately 88% of them were counted only once. About 4.2% of the sample is taken by the ten largest.

The CDR3 numbers 16 residues from cysteine through phenylalanine. The retained sequence is limited to the CDR3, 48 bases, with the frame set at the first base. The junction shows trimming of 6 bases on V and 4 bases on J, and the gene matches do not reach 12 bases of it. Based on the germline V gene (reference sequence), the CDR1 and CDR2 sequences are LNHDA and SQIVND. The receptor was isolated from an elderly man with urothelial cancer. Recombination joined TRBV19 with TRBJ1-5; 7 junctional bases match TRBD1. Here the sequenced sample was PBMCs, taken around atezolizumab (anti-PD-L1) treatment. The DNA sequence is given as TGTGCCAGTAGAGCACAGGTTGGGACAGTAAATCAGCCCCAGCATTTT. This encodes CASRAQVGTVNQPQHF.